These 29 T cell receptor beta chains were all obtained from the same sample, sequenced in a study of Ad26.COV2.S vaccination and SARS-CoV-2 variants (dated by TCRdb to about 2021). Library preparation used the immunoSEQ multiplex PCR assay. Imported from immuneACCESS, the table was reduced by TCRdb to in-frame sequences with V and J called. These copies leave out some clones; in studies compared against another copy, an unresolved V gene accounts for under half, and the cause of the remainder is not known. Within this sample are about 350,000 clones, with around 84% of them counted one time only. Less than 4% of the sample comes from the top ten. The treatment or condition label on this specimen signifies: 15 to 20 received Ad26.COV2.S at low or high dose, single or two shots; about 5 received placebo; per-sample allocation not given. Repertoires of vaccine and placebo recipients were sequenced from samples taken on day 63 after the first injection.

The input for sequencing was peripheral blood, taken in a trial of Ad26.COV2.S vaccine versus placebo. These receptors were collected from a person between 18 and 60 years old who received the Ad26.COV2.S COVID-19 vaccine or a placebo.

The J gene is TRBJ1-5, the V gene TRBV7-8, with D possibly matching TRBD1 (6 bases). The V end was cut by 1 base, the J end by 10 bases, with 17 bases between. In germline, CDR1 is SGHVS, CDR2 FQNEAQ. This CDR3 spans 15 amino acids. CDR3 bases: TGTGCCAGCAGCTTAGTTTCGACAGGACTTAGCCCCCAGCATTTT. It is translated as CASSLVSTGLSPQHF.

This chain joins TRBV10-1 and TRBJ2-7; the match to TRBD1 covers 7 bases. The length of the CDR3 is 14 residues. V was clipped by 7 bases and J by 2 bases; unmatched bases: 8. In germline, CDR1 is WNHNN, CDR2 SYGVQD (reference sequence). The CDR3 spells CASMKGQVPYEQYF. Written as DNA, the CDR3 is TGCGCCAGCATGAAAGGACAGGTCCCCTACGAGCAGTACTTC.

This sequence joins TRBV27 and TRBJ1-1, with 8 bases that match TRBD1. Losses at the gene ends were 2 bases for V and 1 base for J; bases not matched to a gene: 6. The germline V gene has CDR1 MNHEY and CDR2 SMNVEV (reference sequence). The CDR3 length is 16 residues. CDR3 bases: TGTGCCAGCAGTTTAGCGGGGACAGGTTCGAACACTGAAGCTTTCTTT. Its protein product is CASSLAGTGSNTEAFF.

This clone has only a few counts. CDR3 sequence: CASSPNGNTEAFF. Here the CDR3 DNA reads TGTGCCAGCAGCCCCAACGGGAACACTGAAGCTTTCTTT. The chain uses TRBV6-5 and TRBJ1-1; no firm D call. Trimming shortened V by 6 bases and J by 1 base, and 9 bases separated the two germline ends. The CDR3 has 13 amino acids. Germline V lookup: CDR1 MNHEY, CDR2 SVGAGI.

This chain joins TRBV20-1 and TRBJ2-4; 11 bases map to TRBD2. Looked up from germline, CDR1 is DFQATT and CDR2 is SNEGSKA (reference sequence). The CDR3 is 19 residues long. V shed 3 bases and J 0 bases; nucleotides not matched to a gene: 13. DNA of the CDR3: TGCAGTGCTAGTGTTGCCGGGACTAGCGGAATCAGAGCCAAAAACATTCAGTACTTC. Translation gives CSASVAGTSGIRAKNIQYF.

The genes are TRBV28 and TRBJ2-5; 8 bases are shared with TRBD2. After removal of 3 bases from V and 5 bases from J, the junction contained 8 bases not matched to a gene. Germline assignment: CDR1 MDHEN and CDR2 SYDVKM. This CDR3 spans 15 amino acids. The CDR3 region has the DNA TGTGCCAGCAGTTTTTCGGGACTAGGAAGGGAGACCCAGTACTTC. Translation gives CASSFSGLGRETQYF.

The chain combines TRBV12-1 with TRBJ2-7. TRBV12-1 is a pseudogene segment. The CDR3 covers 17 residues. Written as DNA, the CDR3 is TGTGCCAGCAGCTTTGTCAGACCCCTCCGGTGCTCCTACGAGCAGTACTTC. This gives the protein CASSFVRPLRCSYEQYF.

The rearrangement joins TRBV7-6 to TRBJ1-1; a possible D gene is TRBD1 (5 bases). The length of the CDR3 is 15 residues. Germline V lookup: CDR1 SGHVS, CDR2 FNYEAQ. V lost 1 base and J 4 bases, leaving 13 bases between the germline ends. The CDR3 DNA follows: TGTGCCAGCAGCTTAGTCGACGGGGCGACCACTGAAGCTTTCTTT. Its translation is CASSLVDGATTEAFF.

The CDR3 coding sequence is TGTGCCAGCAGCCGACATGCAGGGGGTAATGAAAAACTGTTTTTT. Translating gives CASSRHAGGNEKLFF. J is TRBJ1-4 and V is TRBV3-1 (or the pseudogene TRBV3-2); 7 bases map to TRBD1. This CDR3 region has 15 residues. Looked up from germline, CDR1 is LGHDT and CDR2 is YNNKEL (reference sequence). Unmatched junction bases numbered 6, after V lost 4 bases and J lost 4 bases.

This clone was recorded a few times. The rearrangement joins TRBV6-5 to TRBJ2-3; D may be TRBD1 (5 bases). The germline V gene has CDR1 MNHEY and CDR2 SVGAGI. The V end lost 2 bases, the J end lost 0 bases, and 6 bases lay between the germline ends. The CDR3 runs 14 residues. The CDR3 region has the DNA TGTGCCAGCAGTTACAGGGGCAGCACAGATACGCAGTATTTT. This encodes CASSYRGSTDTQYF.

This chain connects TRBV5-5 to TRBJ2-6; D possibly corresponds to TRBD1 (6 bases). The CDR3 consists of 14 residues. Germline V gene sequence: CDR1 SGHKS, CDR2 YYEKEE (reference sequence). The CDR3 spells CVSASGAGANVLTF. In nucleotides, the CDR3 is TGTGTGTCGGCGTCAGGGGCCGGGGCCAACGTCCTGACTTTC.

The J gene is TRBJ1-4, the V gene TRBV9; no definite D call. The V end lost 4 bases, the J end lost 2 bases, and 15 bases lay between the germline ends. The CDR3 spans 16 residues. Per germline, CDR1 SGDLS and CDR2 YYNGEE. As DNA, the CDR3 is TGTGCCAGCAGCCGGTTAGGGATGCTCACTAATGAAAAACTGTTTTTT. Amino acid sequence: CASSRLGMLTNEKLFF.

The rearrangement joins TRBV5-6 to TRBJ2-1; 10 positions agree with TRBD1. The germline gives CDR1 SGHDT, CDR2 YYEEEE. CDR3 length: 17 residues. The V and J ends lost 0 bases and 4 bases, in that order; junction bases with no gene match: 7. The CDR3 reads CASSLARDRGRYNEQFF. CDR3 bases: TGTGCCAGCAGCTTGGCGCGGGACAGGGGACGTTACAATGAGCAGTTCTTC.

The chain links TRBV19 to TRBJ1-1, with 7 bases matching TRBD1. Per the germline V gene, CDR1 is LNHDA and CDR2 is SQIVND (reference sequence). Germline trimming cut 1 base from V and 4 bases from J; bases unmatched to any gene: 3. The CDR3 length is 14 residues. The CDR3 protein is CASSIVAGGTEAFF. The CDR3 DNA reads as TGTGCCAGTAGTATAGTAGCAGGGGGCACTGAAGCTTTCTTT.

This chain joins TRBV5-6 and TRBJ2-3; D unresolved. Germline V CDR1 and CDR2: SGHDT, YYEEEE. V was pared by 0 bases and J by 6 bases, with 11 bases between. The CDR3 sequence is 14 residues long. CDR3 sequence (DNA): TGTGCCAGCAGCTTGGGAGTGACCAGTGATACGCAGTATTTT. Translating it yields CASSLGVTSDTQYF.

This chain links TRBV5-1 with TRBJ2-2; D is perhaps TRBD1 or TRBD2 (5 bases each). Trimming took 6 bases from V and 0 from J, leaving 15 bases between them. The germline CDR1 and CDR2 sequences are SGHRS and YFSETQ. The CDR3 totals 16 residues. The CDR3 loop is CASKGSGTTNTGELFF. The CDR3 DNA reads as TGCGCCAGCAAAGGTAGTGGGACCACGAACACCGGGGAGCTGTTTTTT.

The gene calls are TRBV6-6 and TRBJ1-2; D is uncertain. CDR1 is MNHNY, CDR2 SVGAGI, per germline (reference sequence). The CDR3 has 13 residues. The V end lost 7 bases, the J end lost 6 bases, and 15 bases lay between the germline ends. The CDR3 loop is CASTAAKVDGYTF. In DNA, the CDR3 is TGTGCCAGCACGGCCGCGAAGGTCGATGGCTACACCTTC.

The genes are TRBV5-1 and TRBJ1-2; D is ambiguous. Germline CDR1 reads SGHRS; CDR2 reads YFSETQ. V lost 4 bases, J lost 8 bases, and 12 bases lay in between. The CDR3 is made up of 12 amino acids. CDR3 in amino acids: CASSVGLQGYTF. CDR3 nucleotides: TGCGCCAGCAGCGTCGGACTCCAAGGCTACACCTTC. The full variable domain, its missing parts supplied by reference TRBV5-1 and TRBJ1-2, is KAGVTQTPRYLIKTRGQQVTLSCSPISGHRSVSWYQQTPGQGLQFLFEYFSETQRNKGNFPGRFSGRQFSNSRSEMNVSTLELGDSALYLCASSVGLQGYTFGSGTRLTVV.

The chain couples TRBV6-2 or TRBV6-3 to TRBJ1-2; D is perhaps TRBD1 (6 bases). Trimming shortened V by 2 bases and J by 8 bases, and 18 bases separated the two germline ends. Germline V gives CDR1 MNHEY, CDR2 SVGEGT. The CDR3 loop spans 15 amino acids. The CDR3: CASSYEVGGAQGYTF. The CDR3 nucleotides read TGTGCCAGCAGTTACGAAGTCGGGGGCGCCCAGGGCTACACCTTC.

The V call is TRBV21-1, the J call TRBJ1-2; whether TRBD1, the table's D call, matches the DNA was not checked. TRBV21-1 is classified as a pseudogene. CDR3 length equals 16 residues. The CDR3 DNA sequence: TGTGCCAGCAGCAGAGTACCGGGACAGACTAACTATGGCTACACCTTC. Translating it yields CASSRVPGQTNYGYTF.

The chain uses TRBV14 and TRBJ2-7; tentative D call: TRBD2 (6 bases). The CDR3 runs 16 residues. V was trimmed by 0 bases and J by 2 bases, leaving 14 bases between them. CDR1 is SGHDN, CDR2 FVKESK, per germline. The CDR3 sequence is CASSQDFLAETYEQYF. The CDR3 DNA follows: TGTGCCAGCAGCCAAGATTTTTTAGCGGAGACCTACGAGCAGTACTTC.

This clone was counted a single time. The CDR3 region has the DNA TGTGCCAGCAGTGACGGGGCTTCTAACTATGGCTACACCTTC. Translating gives CASSDGASNYGYTF. This chain uses TRBV27 with TRBJ1-2, with D tentatively TRBD1 (5 bases). Germline assignment: CDR1 MNHEY and CDR2 SMNVEV (reference sequence). This CDR3 region has 14 residues. V was cut by 5 bases and J by 0 bases, with 10 bases left in between.

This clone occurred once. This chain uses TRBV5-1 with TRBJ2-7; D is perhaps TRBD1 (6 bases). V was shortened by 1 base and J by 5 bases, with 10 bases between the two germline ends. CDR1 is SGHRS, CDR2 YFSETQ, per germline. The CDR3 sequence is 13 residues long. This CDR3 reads CASSLRGGDEQYF. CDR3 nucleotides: TGCGCCAGCAGCTTGCGTGGGGGCGACGAGCAGTACTTC.

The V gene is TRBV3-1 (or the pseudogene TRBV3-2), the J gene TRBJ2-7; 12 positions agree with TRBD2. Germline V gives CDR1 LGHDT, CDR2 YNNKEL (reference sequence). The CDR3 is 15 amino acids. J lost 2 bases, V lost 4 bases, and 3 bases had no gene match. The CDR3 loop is CASSLRTSGAYEQYF. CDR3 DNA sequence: TGTGCCAGCAGCCTACGGACTAGCGGGGCCTACGAGCAGTACTTC.

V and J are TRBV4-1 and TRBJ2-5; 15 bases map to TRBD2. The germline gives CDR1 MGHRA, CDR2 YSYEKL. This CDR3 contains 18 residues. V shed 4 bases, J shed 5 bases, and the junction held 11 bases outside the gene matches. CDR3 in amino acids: CASSLGLAGGPARETQYF. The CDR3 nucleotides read TGCGCCAGCAGCCTGGGACTAGCGGGAGGCCCTGCTCGGGAGACCCAGTACTTC.

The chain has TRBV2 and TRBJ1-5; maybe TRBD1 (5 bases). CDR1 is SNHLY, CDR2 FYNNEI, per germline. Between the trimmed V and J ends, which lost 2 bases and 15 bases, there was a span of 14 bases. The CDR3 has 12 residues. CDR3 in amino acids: CASSEFSAGWHF. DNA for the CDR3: TGTGCCAGCAGTGAATTTTCGGCAGGGTGGCATTTT.

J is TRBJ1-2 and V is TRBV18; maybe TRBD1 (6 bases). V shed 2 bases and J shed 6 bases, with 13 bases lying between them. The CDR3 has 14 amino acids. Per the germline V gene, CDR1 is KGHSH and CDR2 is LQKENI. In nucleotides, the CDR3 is TGTGCCAGCTCACCAGACAGGTTGGGAAATGGCTACACCTTC. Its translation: CASSPDRLGNGYTF.

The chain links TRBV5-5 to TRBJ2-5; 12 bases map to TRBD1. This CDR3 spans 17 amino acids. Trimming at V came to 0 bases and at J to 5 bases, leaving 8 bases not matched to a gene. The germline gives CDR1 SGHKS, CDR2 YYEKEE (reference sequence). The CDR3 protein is CASSLDRLGQGAETQYF. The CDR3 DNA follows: TGTGCCAGCAGCTTGGATCGCTTGGGACAGGGGGCCGAGACCCAGTACTTC.

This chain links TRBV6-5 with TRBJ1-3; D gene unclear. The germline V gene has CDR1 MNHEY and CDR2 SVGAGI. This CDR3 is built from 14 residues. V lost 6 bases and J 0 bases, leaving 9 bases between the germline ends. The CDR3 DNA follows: TGTGCCAGCAGGAGAGGGAACTCTGGAAACACCATATATTTT. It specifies CASRRGNSGNTIYF.